This T cell receptor beta chain was sequenced during a study of blood T cells in healthy people across ages. The wider study: Through template switching, about one barcoded beta molecule was captured per two T cells, as measured in model experiments.

Of note for this clonotype: Its target is unknown.

Notes on the study in general: Naive T cell percentage showed a strong correlation with the diversity of TCR beta.

A second about 6 to 12 cycle PCR used barcoded and J-beta primers. TCRdb analysed the 5' RACE reads with MiXCR anew, one entry per CDR3 protein. The sample has about 1.8 million distinct CDR3 sequences; around 50% are singletons. V was shortened by 0 bases and J by 3 bases, with 10 bases between the two germline ends. Germline lookup yields CDR1 SGDLS and CDR2 YYNGEE. The length of the CDR3 is 15 residues. The origin of this receptor is a woman aged 35 to 49 in good health. V and J are TRBV9 and TRBJ2-1; D is tentatively TRBD1 or TRBD2 (5 bases each). The sample comprised blood. The CDR3 is CASSVAGQDYNEQFF. CDR3 sequence (DNA): TGTGCCAGCAGCGTAGCGGGGCAGGACTACAATGAGCAGTTCTTC. The full variable domain, completed using reference TRBV9 and TRBJ2-1, is DSGVTQTPKHLITATGQRVTLRCSPRSGDLSVYWYQQSLDQGLQFLIQYYNGEERAKGNILERFSAQQFPDLHSELNLSSLELGDSALYFCASSVAGQDYNEQFFGPGTRLTVL.